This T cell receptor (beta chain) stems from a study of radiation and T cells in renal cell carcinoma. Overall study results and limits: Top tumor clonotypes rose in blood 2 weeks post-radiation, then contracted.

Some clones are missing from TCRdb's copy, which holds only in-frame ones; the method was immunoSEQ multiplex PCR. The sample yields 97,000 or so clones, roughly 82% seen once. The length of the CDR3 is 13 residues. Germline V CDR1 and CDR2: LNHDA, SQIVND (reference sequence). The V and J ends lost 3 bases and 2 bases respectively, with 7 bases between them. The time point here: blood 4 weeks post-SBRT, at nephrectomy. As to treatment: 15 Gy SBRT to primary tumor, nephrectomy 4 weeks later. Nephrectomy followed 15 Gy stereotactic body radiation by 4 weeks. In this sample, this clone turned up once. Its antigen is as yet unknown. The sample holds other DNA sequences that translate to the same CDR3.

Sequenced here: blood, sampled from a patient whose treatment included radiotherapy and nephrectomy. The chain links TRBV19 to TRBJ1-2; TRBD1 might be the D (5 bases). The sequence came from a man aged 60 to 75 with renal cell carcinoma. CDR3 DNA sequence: TGTGCCAGTAGTATGGGGCGAAACTATGGCTACACCTTC. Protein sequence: CASSMGRNYGYTF.